The TCR beta chain under discussion was sequenced for a study of persistence of HIV-infected CD4 T cells. The libraries were made with immunoSEQ version 4 in survey mode. Libraries were prepared by immunoSEQ multiplex PCR; TCRdb keeps only in-frame clonotypes and omits some of them. The table lists tens of thousands of clones, approximately 85% of them singletons. Details on this clone: What it recognizes is unknown.

The CDR3 has 12 residues. CDR1 is SGDLS and CDR2 is YYNGEE in the germline V gene. Trimming removed 4 bases at V and 4 bases at J, with 8 bases between. Cells were stimulated with overlapping HIV-1 Gag 15-mer peptides. CD40L/CD69 double-negative CD45RO-high memory CD4+ T cells were collected. For at least 4 years, plasma HIV-1 RNA was undetectable (<50 copies/mL). The sequence came from an adult woman with HIV who was CMV-seropositive. This chain links TRBV9 with TRBJ2-5; perhaps TRBD2 as D (6 bases). Sequenced material: CD4+ T cells sorted from PBMCs after approximately 20-hour stimulation, taken from a patient who received antiretroviral therapy. CDR3 residues: CASSTAGETQYF. CDR3 bases: TGTGCCAGCAGCACAGCGGGAGAGACCCAGTACTTC.